One sample yielded the 21 T cell receptor beta chains listed below, sequenced in a study of glioma-infiltrating T cells. Amplification of TCR alpha and beta CDR3 regions from RNA used iRepertoire nested multiplex PCR. MiXCR, applied by TCRdb to the multiplex PCR reads, yields one record per CDR3 protein. The data show roughly 130,000 distinct CDR3 sequences, around 25% seen once. The sequenced sample consisted of glioma tissue, nonneoplastic brain tissue, or PBMCs (not recorded which). The receptors were sampled from a human donor with low-grade glioma or glioblastoma, undergoing nonglioma brain surgery, or in good health (not recorded which).

For this clonotype: Mismatch with germline at one junction end may stem from a read error. The chain joins TRBV7-7 to TRBJ2-5; D possibly corresponds to TRBD2 (5 bases). The CDR3 is 13 residues long. Germline V gene lookup returns CDR1 SSHAT and CDR2 FNYEAQ (reference sequence). CDR3 DNA sequence: TGTGCTAGCAGCAAGGGAGATCAAGAGACCCAGTACTTC. Protein sequence: CASSKGDQETQYF.

This clonotype was seen at least ten times. This chain joins TRBV7-9 and TRBJ2-1; tentatively, D is TRBD2 (5 bases). CDR1 and CDR2 (germline): SEHNR, FQNEAQ (reference sequence). The CDR3 length is 15 residues. Trimming shortened V by 1 base and J by 4 bases, and 11 bases separated the two germline ends. The CDR3 DNA sequence: TGTGCCAGCAGCTTAGTTCGGGGAAGTTACAATGAGCAGTTCTTC. Translated, it gives CASSLVRGSYNEQFF. Full variable domain (missing parts from reference TRBV7-9 and TRBJ2-1): DTGVSQNPRHKITKRGQNVTFRCDPISEHNRLYWYRQTLGQGPEFLTYFQNEAQLEKSRLLSDRFSAERPKGSFSTLEIQRTEQGDSAMYLCASSLVRGSYNEQFFGPGTRLTVL.

This clonotype was counted a single time. A much larger clone lies a single base off, so this may be a read error. As the CDR3 is not closed by the conserved phenylalanine or tryptophan, this likely results from a read error. The chain couples TRBV7-2 to TRBJ2-3; 10 nucleotides align to TRBD2. This CDR3 is 14 amino acids long. V was pared by 4 bases and J by 4 bases, with 2 bases of the junction left unmatched. Germline V gives CDR1 SGHTA, CDR2 FQGNSA. The CDR3 loop reads CASSSTSGSDTQYV. The CDR3 DNA reads as TGTGCCAGCAGCTCGACTAGCGGGTCAGATACGCAGTATGTT.

V gene TRBV6-6 combines with J gene TRBJ2-1; D is undetermined. The CDR3 contains 16 residues. Trimming took off 0 bases at V and 0 bases at J, with 9 bases between the two ends. The germline CDR1 and CDR2 sequences are MNHNY and SVGAGI (reference sequence). The CDR3 loop reads CASSYSPSISYNEQFF. The CDR3 nucleotides read TGTGCCAGCAGTTACTCCCCCAGTATCTCCTACAATGAGCAGTTCTTC.

This clonotype was recorded once. This chain connects TRBV11-2 to TRBJ2-1; D possibly matches TRBD1 or TRBD2 (5 bases each). There are 17 residues in the CDR3. Germline V CDR1 and CDR2: SGHAT, FQNNGV. The V end was cut by 0 bases, the J end by 1 base, with 13 bases between. CDR3: CASSLEAGSISYNEQFF. The CDR3 DNA reads as TGTGCCAGCAGCTTAGAAGCAGGGAGTATATCCTACAATGAGCAGTTCTTC.

The table lists this clonotype with a few counts. The V call is TRBV12-3 or TRBV12-4, the J call TRBJ2-1, with 7 bases matching TRBD2. This CDR3 region has 16 residues. V shed 5 bases and J 2 bases; nucleotides not matched to a gene: 9. The CDR3 loop is CASSPRGVSTYNEQFF. CDR3 coding DNA: TGTGCCAGCAGTCCCCGGGGGGTCTCAACCTACAATGAGCAGTTCTTC.

J is TRBJ1-2 and V is TRBV28; D call uncertain. With 4 bases removed from V and 1 base from J, the gap between germline ends came to 22 bases. The CDR3 has 18 residues. Looked up from germline, CDR1 is MDHEN and CDR2 is SYDVKM. The DNA of the CDR3 is TGTGCCAGCAGTTCCTCGGTAGACTGGGTAGACGGTAACTATGGCTACACCTTC. This codes for CASSSSVDWVDGNYGYTF.

J is TRBJ2-3 and V is TRBV7-9; D is perhaps TRBD1 or TRBD2 (5 bases each). This CDR3 is built from 14 residues. Trimming stripped 10 bases from V and 6 bases from J, with 20 bases between. In germline, CDR1 is SEHNR, CDR2 FQNEAQ (reference sequence). The CDR3 DNA reads as TGTGCCACCCTCAGGAGGAAGGGGTCGGATACGCAGTATTTT. Amino acids: CATLRRKGSDTQYF.

The chain couples TRBV27 to TRBJ1-4; no definite D call. The CDR3 length is 14 residues. CDR1 is MNHEY and CDR2 is SMNVEV in the germline V gene (reference sequence). V lost 5 bases and J lost 8, with 15 bases in between. The CDR3 coding sequence is TGTGCCAGCAGTGACAACACGGGCTGGGAAAAACTGTTTTTT. As protein: CASSDNTGWEKLFF.

This clonotype has more than one count but fewer than ten. This sequence joins TRBV28 and TRBJ1-1; D possibly corresponds to TRBD1 (5 bases). Germline CDR1 is MDHEN and CDR2 is SYDVKM. The CDR3 spans 12 residues. The V and J ends lost 2 bases and 11 bases respectively, with 12 bases between them. CDR3 coding DNA: TGTGCCAGCAGTTTACAGGGCCTGGGGGCTTTCTTT. It codes for CASSLQGLGAFF.

V usage is TRBV14 and J usage is TRBJ2-6; D is uncertain. V was pared by 3 bases and J by 0 bases, with 3 bases between. CDR1 is SGHDN and CDR2 is FVKESK in the germline V gene. The CDR3 spans 14 residues. CDR3 DNA sequence: TGTGCCAGCAGCCAGCGCTCTGGGGCCAACGTCCTGACTTTC. Its protein is CASSQRSGANVLTF.

This clonotype was picked up many times. This chain uses TRBV7-2 with TRBJ2-3; no reliable D call. CDR3 length: 14 amino acids. Trimming pared 0 bases from V and 0 bases from J, leaving 4 bases between. In germline, CDR1 is SGHTA, CDR2 FQGNSA. CDR3 residues: CASSLAFSTDTQYF. CDR3 coding DNA: TGTGCCAGCAGCTTAGCGTTCAGCACAGATACGCAGTATTTT.

With respect to this clonotype: This may be a read error, as it is one base from a much larger clone. The genes are TRBV6-1 and TRBJ2-1; possibly TRBD2 for D (6 bases). The V end lost 6 bases, the J end lost 0 bases, and 12 bases lay between the germline ends. The germline V gene encodes CDR1 MNHNS and CDR2 SASEGT. CDR3 length: 15 residues. The CDR3 DNA reads TGTGCCAGCAGGTTAGTGGGGGGCTCCTACAATGAGCAGTTCTTC. Translating gives CASRLVGGSYNEQFF.

V is TRBV11-2 and J is TRBJ1-2; perhaps TRBD1 as D (6 bases). The germline V gene encodes CDR1 SGHAT and CDR2 FQNNGV. This CDR3 has 15 residues. Trimming cost V 5 bases and J 0 bases, with 13 bases left between them. Here the CDR3 DNA reads TGTGCCAGCAGCCAGCACGGACAGTCTAACTATGGCTACACCTTC. Its protein is CASSQHGQSNYGYTF. Supplemented by reference TRBV11-2 and TRBJ1-2, the full variable domain reads EAGVAQSPRYKIIEKRQSVAFWCNPISGHATLYWYQQILGQGPKLLIQFQNNGVVDDSQLPKDRFSAERLKGVDSTLKIQPAKLEDSAVYLCASSQHGQSNYGYTFGSGTRLTVV.

This clonotype appeared a few times. V gene TRBV5-1 combines with J gene TRBJ1-1, with unresolved D. The CDR3 is 15 amino acids. V was cut by 0 bases and J by 1 base, with 10 bases left in between. Germline V gene data show CDR1 as SGHRS and CDR2 as YFSETQ. The CDR3 region has the DNA TGCGCCAGCAGCTTGGCCGGTCTCACGAACACTGAAGCTTTCTTT. Amino acids: CASSLAGLTNTEAFF.

This clonotype was observed at least ten times. In nucleotides, the CDR3 is TGTGCCAGCAGTTACGACAGGGCTTACGAGCAGTACGTC. Residues: CASSYDRAYEQYV. This sequence joins TRBV6-6 and TRBJ2-7; TRBD1 agrees at 7 bases. Germline-derived CDR1 and CDR2 are MNHNY and SVGAGI (reference sequence). The CDR3 extends over 13 amino acids. The V gene end was trimmed by 2 bases and the J gene end by 4 bases; junction bases not matched to a gene: 2.

Worth noting for this clonotype: A much larger clone lies one base from this, so it may be a read error. The conserved phenylalanine or tryptophan normally closing the CDR3 is absent here, so this likely arose from a read error. V is TRBV6-1 and J is TRBJ2-3, with 7 nucleotides matching TRBD1. Trimming took 6 bases from V and 1 from J; bases not matched to a gene: 7. Germline loops: CDR1 MNHNS, CDR2 SASEGT. CDR3 length: 15 residues. CDR3 in amino acids: CASSPQGQRTDTQYL. DNA of the CDR3: TGTGCCAGCAGCCCCCAGGGACAGCGCACAGATACGCAGTATCTT.

The J gene is TRBJ2-6, the V gene TRBV20-1, with no clear D. The germline V gene encodes CDR1 DFQATT and CDR2 SNEGSKA (reference sequence). V shed 6 bases and J shed 0 bases, with 6 bases lying between them. CDR3 length: 13 amino acids. The DNA for the CDR3 is TGCAGTGCCTCAGGCTCTGGGGCCAACGTCCTGACTTTC. It translates to CSASGSGANVLTF.

This clonotype has ten or more counts. The CDR3 region is CATSRAISGSTDTQYF. The CDR3 DNA follows: TGTGCCACCAGCAGAGCGATTAGCGGAAGCACAGATACGCAGTATTTT. The chain has TRBV15 and TRBJ2-3, with D possibly matching TRBD2 (6 bases). The CDR3 loop spans 16 amino acids. From germline, CDR1 is LNHNV and CDR2 YYDKDF (reference sequence). The V gene lost 1 base and the J gene lost 0 bases, with 11 bases spanning the gap.

Many counts were recorded for this clonotype. The rearrangement uses TRBV11-2 and TRBJ2-3, with no clear D. Germline loops: CDR1 SGHAT, CDR2 FQNNGV. The CDR3 extends over 13 amino acids. Trimming shortened V by 0 bases and J by 6 bases, and 7 bases separated the two germline ends. CDR3 coding DNA: TGTGCCAGCAGCTTAGATCGTGCGGATACGCAGTATTTT. It specifies CASSLDRADTQYF.

This clonotype was picked up many times. The chain has TRBV28 and TRBJ1-2; D is unclear. Trimming pared 8 bases from V and 2 bases from J, leaving 15 bases between. Germline assignment: CDR1 MDHEN and CDR2 SYDVKM. This CDR3 contains 14 residues. The chain's CDR3 is CASLRTAGNYGYTF. The CDR3 DNA reads as TGTGCCAGCCTCCGCACGGCAGGCAACTATGGCTACACCTTC.